This entry features one T cell receptor (beta chain) sequence. 60 Vbeta and 13 Jbeta primers were used in PCR. Measured with immunoSEQ multiplex PCR; TCRdb has only the in-frame clones, and not every one. The table records 150,000 to 200,000 clones, 70% to 80% of them present only once. This record belongs to a study of cytomegalovirus exposure and HLA in healthy donors. There are 12 residues in the CDR3. V shed 4 bases and J 4 bases; nucleotides not matched to a gene: 2. Germline assignment: CDR1 SQVTM and CDR2 ANQGSEA. This clonotype was obtained from a man between 18 and 29 years old in good health and CMV-seronegative. This chain joins TRBV29-1 and TRBJ1-1, with 8 bases aligning to TRBD1. The sequencing input was PBMCs. DNA of the CDR3: TGCAGCGTTGCGGACAGGGTCACTGAAGCTTTCTTT. It codes for CSVADRVTEAFF.